This TCR beta chain was documented in a study of cytomegalovirus exposure and HLA in healthy donors. The PCR had 60 Vbeta and 13 Jbeta primers. Method: immunoSEQ multiplex PCR; TCRdb's copy keeps in-frame clones and lacks some. The profile covers around 220,000 clones, with about 80% appearing a single time and over 1.1% taken by the ten largest. This CDR3 comprises 16 residues. Trimming cost V 3 bases and J 4 bases; bases outside gene matches: 10. Germline V gene sequence: CDR1 SGHTA, CDR2 FQGNSA. Overall study results and limits: No immune exposure information besides CMV serostatus was available.

Notes on this clone: The target antigen is unknown.

The source material was PBMCs. The chain carries TRBV7-2 and TRBJ2-5, with 8 bases aligning to TRBD1. This clonotype originated in a girl under 18 in good health and CMV-seronegative. CDR3 DNA: TGTGCCAGCAGCTTCAGGACAGGGAAAGGTGGAGAGACCCAGTACTTC. Translated: CASSFRTGKGGETQYF. The full variable domain, completed using reference TRBV7-2 and TRBJ2-5, is GAGVSQSPSNKVTEKGKDVELRCDPISGHTALYWYRQSLGQGLEFLIYFQGNSAPDKSGLPSDRFSAERTGGSVSTLTIQRTQQEDSAVYLCASSFRTGKGGETQYFGPGTRLLVL.